The next 27 T cell receptor beta chains were all read from a single sample in a study of blood T cell repertoires in COVID-19 (TCRdb year 2020). Library preparation used the immunoSEQ multiplex PCR assay. TCRdb holds this immuneACCESS table with in-frame rearrangements only. Some clones are missing; in checked studies, unresolved V genes explain under half, and the rest has no known cause. A total of roughly 160,000 clones appear in this sample, approximately 88% of them only once. 2.9% of the sample is in the top ten clones. The sequenced sample consisted of peripheral blood. The receptors originated from a woman aged 55-69 years with acute or convalescent COVID-19.

V and J are TRBV21-1 and TRBJ1-5; the table's TRBD1 call for D was not verified on the DNA. TRBV21-1 represents a pseudogene. The CDR3 totals 19 residues. CDR3 region: CASSKWPGQDRYSNQPQHF. In DNA, the CDR3 is TGTGCCAGCAGCAAATGGCCGGGACAGGATCGATATAGCAATCAGCCCCAGCATTTT.

The rearrangement joins TRBV29-1 to TRBJ2-1; TRBD1 matches 10 bases. J gave up 4 bases and V 0 bases, and 6 bases lay outside the gene matches. The CDR3 loop spans 16 amino acids. Germline V lookup: CDR1 SQVTM, CDR2 ANQGSEA. DNA of the CDR3: TGCAGCGTTGAAGATCAGGAGGGACAGGGGTACAATGAGCAGTTCTTC. Residues: CSVEDQEGQGYNEQFF.

The J gene is TRBJ1-5, the V gene TRBV2; unclear D gene. The V gene lost 1 base and the J gene lost 2 bases, with 9 bases spanning the gap. CDR1 and CDR2 (germline): SNHLY, FYNNEI. The CDR3 has 15 amino acids. The CDR3 DNA is TGTGCCAGCAGTGAAGGAGGTCGGGGCAATCAGCCCCAGCATTTT. Protein sequence: CASSEGGRGNQPQHF. The whole variable domain, remainder taken from reference TRBV2 and TRBJ1-5, is EPEVTQTPSHQVTQMGQEVILRCVPISNHLYFYWYRQILGQKVEFLVSFYNNEISEKSEIFDDQFSVERPDGSNFTLKIRSTKLEDSAMYFCASSEGGRGNQPQHFGDGTRLSIL.

The chain carries TRBV5-4 and TRBJ1-2; tentatively, D is TRBD1 (6 bases). This CDR3 has 13 amino acids. Germline V lookup: CDR1 SGHNT, CDR2 YYREEE (reference sequence). The V end was cut by 4 bases, the J end by 4 bases, with 11 bases between. This chain's CDR3 is CASSQQGRYGYTF. The CDR3 region has the DNA TGTGCCAGCAGCCAACAGGGACGCTATGGCTACACCTTC.

The chain has TRBV27 and TRBJ1-6; no reliable D call. The CDR3 contains 12 residues. V dropped 3 bases and J dropped 9 bases, with 6 bases sitting between them. Germline V lookup: CDR1 MNHEY, CDR2 SMNVEV (reference sequence). The CDR3 sequence is CASSFRGSPLHF. The CDR3 coding sequence is TGTGCCAGCAGTTTCCGGGGTTCACCCCTCCACTTT.

The chain has TRBV5-1 and TRBJ2-7; maybe TRBD1 (5 bases). CDR3 length: 13 residues. V dropped 0 bases and J dropped 1 base, with 5 bases sitting between them. Germline CDR1 is SGHRS and CDR2 is YFSETQ. The DNA for the CDR3 is TGCGCCAGCAGCTTGGGACAGTCCTACGAGCAGTACTTC. Translating gives CASSLGQSYEQYF.

This clone was seen only once. The J gene is TRBJ1-1, the V gene TRBV6-5, with 11 bases identical to TRBD1. Germline CDR1 reads MNHEY; CDR2 reads SVGAGI. This CDR3 is 15 amino acids long. The V segment lost 5 bases and the J segment 5 bases; nucleotides outside the gene matches: 7. Written as DNA, the CDR3 is TGTGCCAGCAGTAGGGGGGACAGGGGGAGTACTGAAGCTTTCTTT. Residues: CASSRGDRGSTEAFF.

The chain links TRBV6-5 to TRBJ1-2; 10 nucleotides agree with TRBD1. Germline V gives CDR1 MNHEY, CDR2 SVGAGI. This CDR3 has 16 amino acids. V was pared by 2 bases and J by 3 bases, with 6 bases of the junction left unmatched. This chain's CDR3 is CASSYPLGTGDYGYTF. CDR3 in DNA: TGTGCCAGCAGTTACCCCTTAGGGACAGGGGACTATGGCTACACCTTC.

V and J are TRBV28 and TRBJ1-5; TRBD1 matches 8 bases. Unmatched junction bases numbered 14, after V lost 6 bases and J lost 10 bases. This CDR3 comprises 15 residues. In germline, CDR1 is MDHEN, CDR2 SYDVKM. This CDR3 is CASSPQGQGHRPQHF. As DNA, the CDR3 is TGTGCCAGCAGCCCCCAAGGACAGGGCCATCGTCCCCAGCATTTT.

The V call is TRBV11-2, the J call TRBJ2-7; 9 bases fit TRBD2. The germline CDR1 and CDR2 sequences are SGHAT and FQNNGV. This CDR3 region has 13 residues. V was clipped by 6 bases and J by 4 bases; unmatched bases: 4. The CDR3 spells CASSTSGGYEQYF. CDR3 in DNA: TGTGCCAGCAGTACAAGCGGGGGGTACGAGCAGTACTTC.

V is TRBV5-6 and J is TRBJ1-3; D remains unclear. Germline V gives CDR1 SGHDT, CDR2 YYEEEE. V was trimmed by 3 bases and J by 2 bases, leaving 18 bases between them. The CDR3 sequence is 17 residues long. CDR3 protein: CASSSLGVRATGNTIYF. The CDR3 bases are TGTGCCAGCAGCTCCCTCGGGGTACGGGCAACTGGAAACACCATATATTTT.

This clone appeared a few times. J is TRBJ2-3 and V is TRBV5-8; D is unclear. Germline CDR1 reads SGHTS; CDR2 reads YDEGEE. The V gene lost 2 bases and the J gene lost 0 bases, with 13 bases spanning the gap. This CDR3 contains 16 residues. The CDR3: CASSFPRLSSTDTQYF. In DNA form, the CDR3 reads TGTGCCAGCAGCTTCCCGAGGTTATCTAGCACAGATACGCAGTATTTT.

The rearrangement links TRBV5-1 to TRBJ2-1; 11 bases are shared with TRBD2. V dropped 0 bases and J dropped 9; count of bases not matched to a gene: 5. CDR1 SGHRS and CDR2 YFSETQ come from the germline V gene. The CDR3 runs 15 residues. The CDR3 reads CASSLGLAGGLEQFF. The CDR3 coding sequence is TGCGCCAGCAGCTTGGGTTTAGCGGGGGGGCTTGAGCAGTTCTTC.

This chain connects TRBV7-8 to TRBJ1-5, with 8 bases that match TRBD1. Unmatched junction bases numbered 4, after V lost 3 bases and J lost 0 bases. CDR3 length: 16 amino acids. In germline, CDR1 is SGHVS, CDR2 FQNEAQ. This CDR3 is CASSLVQGASNQPQHF. CDR3 bases: TGTGCCAGCAGCTTGGTCCAGGGGGCTAGCAATCAGCCCCAGCATTTT.

The chain links TRBV7-3 to TRBJ2-1, with TRBD2 matching 9 bases. CDR3 length: 17 amino acids. Germline CDR1 and CDR2: SGHTA and FQGTGA. V lost 1 base to trimming and J lost 9 bases; unmatched junction nucleotides: 13. The CDR3 sequence is CASSLNPSGAVRGEQFF. The CDR3 DNA is TGTGCCAGCAGCTTAAACCCTAGCGGGGCCGTTAGGGGTGAGCAGTTCTTC.

This clone was detected a few times. The rearrangement links TRBV9 to TRBJ1-2, with 10 bases aligning to TRBD1. This CDR3 is 15 amino acids long. V lost 4 bases, J lost 5 bases, and 8 bases stayed unmatched. The germline CDR1 and CDR2 sequences are SGDLS and YYNGEE. As DNA, the CDR3 is TGTGCCAGCAGCAGCGGGACAGGGGATGGATATGGCTACACCTTC. Its protein is CASSSGTGDGYGYTF.

V gene TRBV28 combines with J gene TRBJ1-1; D not certain. Germline V CDR1 and CDR2: MDHEN, SYDVKM. This CDR3 spans 14 amino acids. Trimming stripped 6 bases from V and 1 base from J, with 12 bases between. The CDR3 DNA reads as TGTGCCAGCAGAGGCGGCGGAACGAACACTGAAGCTTTCTTT. Translated, it gives CASRGGGTNTEAFF.

This chain connects TRBV30 to TRBJ1-6; no clear D. The CDR3 runs 15 residues. Per germline, CDR1 GTSNPN and CDR2 SVGIG (reference sequence). Trimming removed 4 bases at V and 0 bases at J, with 10 bases between. The CDR3 here is CAWNAGSSYNSPLHF. CDR3 nucleotide sequence: TGTGCCTGGAATGCCGGGAGCTCCTATAATTCACCCCTCCACTTT.

The CDR3 nucleotides read TGTGCCAGCAGCTCCCCCGCAGCGGGGGGGCCCTATGAGCAGTTCTTC. Amino acid sequence: CASSSPAAGGPYEQFF. The genes are TRBV7-2 and TRBJ2-1, with 10 bases that match TRBD2. The CDR3 is 16 amino acids. With V trimmed by 4 bases and J by 8 bases, 11 bases remained unmatched. Germline V gives CDR1 SGHTA, CDR2 FQGNSA.

This clone was counted between two and nine times. This chain uses TRBV3-1 (or the pseudogene TRBV3-2) with TRBJ1-2; 8 positions match TRBD1. The CDR3 is 17 amino acids. V was pared by 4 bases and J by 0 bases, with 10 bases of the junction left unmatched. The germline gives CDR1 LGHDT, CDR2 YNNKEL (reference sequence). CDR3: CASSLWTGSSANYGYTF. For the CDR3, the DNA is TGTGCCAGCAGCCTTTGGACAGGGTCTTCCGCTAACTATGGCTACACCTTC.

V is TRBV3-1 (or the pseudogene TRBV3-2) and J is TRBJ2-1; the match to TRBD1 covers 8 bases. The CDR3 has 16 amino acids. In germline, CDR1 is LGHDT, CDR2 YNNKEL (reference sequence). V lost 3 bases to trimming and J lost 7 bases; unmatched junction nucleotides: 11. CDR3: CASSHFFGQGGNEQFF. CDR3 nucleotide sequence: TGTGCCAGCAGCCATTTTTTCGGACAGGGTGGAAATGAGCAGTTCTTC.

The gene calls are TRBV18 and TRBJ2-3; 12 bases fit TRBD1. Trimming took 3 bases from V and 5 from J; bases not matched to a gene: 3. Germline V gives CDR1 KGHSH, CDR2 LQKENI. This CDR3 is built from 15 residues. In DNA form, the CDR3 reads TGTGCCAGCTCACCGGGACAGGGGGCGAGAGATACGCAGTATTTT. Translation gives CASSPGQGARDTQYF.

The rearrangement uses TRBV12-3 or TRBV12-4 and TRBJ1-5; unclear D gene. Trimming removed 6 bases from V and 4 bases from J, with 7 bases in between. The CDR3 extends over 12 amino acids. In nucleotides, the CDR3 is TGTGCCAGCAGAAGAACTAATCAGCCCCAGCATTTT. Amino acids: CASRRTNQPQHF.

The chain combines TRBV2 with TRBJ2-1; TRBD1 is a possible D gene (6 bases). V was shortened by 6 bases and J by 1 base, with 13 bases between the two germline ends. Germline values: CDR1 SNHLY, CDR2 FYNNEI. The CDR3 is made up of 15 amino acids. The CDR3 is CASRIPGTSYNEQFF. In nucleotides, the CDR3 is TGTGCCAGCAGGATCCCCGGGACATCCTACAATGAGCAGTTCTTC.

V and J are TRBV20-1 and TRBJ2-5, with D tentatively TRBD2 (6 bases). The CDR3 runs to 15 residues. CDR1 is DFQATT and CDR2 is SNEGSKA in the germline V gene (reference sequence). V was shortened by 3 bases and J by 5 bases, with 19 bases between the two germline ends. CDR3 sequence: CSASLEGRGLETQYF. CDR3 sequence (DNA): TGCAGTGCTAGTTTGGAGGGACGAGGGTTGGAGACCCAGTACTTC.

The chain employs TRBV9 and TRBJ1-1; the D gene is possibly TRBD1 (5 bases). With 0 bases removed from V and 6 bases from J, the gap between germline ends came to 15 bases. The CDR3 consists of 15 residues. CDR1 is SGDLS, CDR2 YYNGEE, per germline. The CDR3 nucleotides read TGTGCCAGCAGCGTAGAATGGGGCAGGGAAGCTGAAGCTTTCTTT. Translation gives CASSVEWGREAEAFF. Together with reference TRBV9 and TRBJ1-1, the CDR3 gives the full variable domain: DSGVTQTPKHLITATGQRVTLRCSPRSGDLSVYWYQQSLDQGLQFLIQYYNGEERAKGNILERFSAQQFPDLHSELNLSSLELGDSALYFCASSVEWGREAEAFFGQGTRLTVV.

The chain couples TRBV6-2 or TRBV6-3 to TRBJ1-6; TRBD1 matches at 8 bases. The CDR3 contains 16 residues. CDR1 and CDR2 (germline): MNHEY, SVGEGT. Trimming took 6 bases from V and 7 from J; bases not matched to a gene: 11. CDR3: CASSPPDRVGNSPLHF. The CDR3 DNA sequence: TGTGCCAGCAGCCCTCCGGACAGGGTGGGGAATTCACCCCTCCACTTT.